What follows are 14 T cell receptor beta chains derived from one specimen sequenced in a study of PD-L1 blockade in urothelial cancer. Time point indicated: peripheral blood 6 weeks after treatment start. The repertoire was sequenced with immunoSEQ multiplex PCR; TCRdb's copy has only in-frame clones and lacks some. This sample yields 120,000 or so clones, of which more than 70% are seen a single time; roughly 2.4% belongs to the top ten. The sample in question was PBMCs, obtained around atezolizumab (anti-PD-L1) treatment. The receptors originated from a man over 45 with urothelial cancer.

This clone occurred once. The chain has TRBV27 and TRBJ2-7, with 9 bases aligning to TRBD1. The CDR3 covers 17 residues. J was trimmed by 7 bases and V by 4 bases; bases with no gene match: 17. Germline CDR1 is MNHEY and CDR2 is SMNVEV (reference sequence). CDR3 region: CASSYTGGAISRWEQYF. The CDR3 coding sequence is TGTGCCAGCAGTTATACAGGGGGCGCAATCAGCCGCTGGGAGCAGTACTTC.

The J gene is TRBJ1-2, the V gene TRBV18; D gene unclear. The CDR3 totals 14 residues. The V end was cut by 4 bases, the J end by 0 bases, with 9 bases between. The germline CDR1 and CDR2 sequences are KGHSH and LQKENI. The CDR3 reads CASSQLGANYGYTF. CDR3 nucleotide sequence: TGTGCCAGCTCACAGCTCGGGGCTAACTATGGCTACACCTTC.

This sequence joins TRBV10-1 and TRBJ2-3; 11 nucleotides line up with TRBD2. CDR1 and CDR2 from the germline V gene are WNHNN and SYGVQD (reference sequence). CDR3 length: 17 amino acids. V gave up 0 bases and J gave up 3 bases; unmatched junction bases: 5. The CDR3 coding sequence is TGCGCCAGCAGTGAGTCGAGACTAGCGGGAAAGACAGATACGCAGTATTTT. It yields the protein CASSESRLAGKTDTQYF.

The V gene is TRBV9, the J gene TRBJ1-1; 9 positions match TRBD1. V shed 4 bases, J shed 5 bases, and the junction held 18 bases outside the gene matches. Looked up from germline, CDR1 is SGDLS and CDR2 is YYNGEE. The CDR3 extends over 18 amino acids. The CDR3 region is CASSPLTGGKMGTTEAFF. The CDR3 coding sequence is TGTGCCAGCAGCCCACTGACAGGGGGTAAAATGGGAACAACTGAAGCTTTCTTT.

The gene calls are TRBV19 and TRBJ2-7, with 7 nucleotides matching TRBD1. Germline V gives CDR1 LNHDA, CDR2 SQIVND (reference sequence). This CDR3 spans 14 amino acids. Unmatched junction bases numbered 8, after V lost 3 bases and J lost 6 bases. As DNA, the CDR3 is TGTGCCAGTAGTATTGACAGGGTAGCGTCCGAGCAGTACTTC. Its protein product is CASSIDRVASEQYF.

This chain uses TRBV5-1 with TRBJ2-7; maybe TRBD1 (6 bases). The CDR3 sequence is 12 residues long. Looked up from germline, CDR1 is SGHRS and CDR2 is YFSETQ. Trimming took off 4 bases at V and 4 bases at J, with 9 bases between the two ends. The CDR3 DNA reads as TGCGCCAGCAGCGAACAGGGTTACGAGCAGTACTTC. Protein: CASSEQGYEQYF.

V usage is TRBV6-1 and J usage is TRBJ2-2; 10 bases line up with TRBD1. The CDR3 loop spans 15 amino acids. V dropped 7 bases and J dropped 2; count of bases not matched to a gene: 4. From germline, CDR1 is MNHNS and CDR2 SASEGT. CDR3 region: CASKRQGANTGELFF. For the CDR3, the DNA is TGTGCCAGCAAGAGACAGGGGGCCAACACCGGGGAGCTGTTTTTT.

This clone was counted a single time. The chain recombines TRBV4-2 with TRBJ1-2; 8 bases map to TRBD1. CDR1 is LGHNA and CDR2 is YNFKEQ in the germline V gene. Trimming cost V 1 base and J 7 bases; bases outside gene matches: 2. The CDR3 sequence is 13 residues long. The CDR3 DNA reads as TGTGCCAGCAGCCAAGGGCAGGGGGCTGGCTACACCTTC. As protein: CASSQGQGAGYTF.

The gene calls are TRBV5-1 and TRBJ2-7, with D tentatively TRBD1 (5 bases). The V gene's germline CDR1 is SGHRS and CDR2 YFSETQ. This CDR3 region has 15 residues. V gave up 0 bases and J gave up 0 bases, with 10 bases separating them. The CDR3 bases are TGCGCCAGCAGCTTGGCCCAGGGAACCTCCTACGAGCAGTACTTC. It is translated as CASSLAQGTSYEQYF.

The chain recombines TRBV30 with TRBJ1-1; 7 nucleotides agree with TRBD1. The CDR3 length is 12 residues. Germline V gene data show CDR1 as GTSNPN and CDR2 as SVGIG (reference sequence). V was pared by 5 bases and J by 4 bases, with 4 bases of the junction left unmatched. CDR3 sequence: CAWDQGGTEAFF. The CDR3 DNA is TGTGCCTGGGACCAGGGGGGCACTGAAGCTTTCTTT.

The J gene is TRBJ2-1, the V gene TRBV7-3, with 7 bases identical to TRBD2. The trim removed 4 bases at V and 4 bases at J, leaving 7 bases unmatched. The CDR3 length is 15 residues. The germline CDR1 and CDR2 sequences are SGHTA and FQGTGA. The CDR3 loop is CASSWKAGEYNEQFF. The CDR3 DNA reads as TGTGCCAGCAGCTGGAAGGCGGGAGAGTACAATGAGCAGTTCTTC. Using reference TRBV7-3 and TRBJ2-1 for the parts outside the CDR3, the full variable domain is GAGVSQTPSNKVTEKGKYVELRCDPISGHTALYWYRQSLGQGPEFLIYFQGTGAADDSGLPNDRFFAVRPEGSVSTLKIQRTERGDSAVYLCASSWKAGEYNEQFFGPGTRLTVL.

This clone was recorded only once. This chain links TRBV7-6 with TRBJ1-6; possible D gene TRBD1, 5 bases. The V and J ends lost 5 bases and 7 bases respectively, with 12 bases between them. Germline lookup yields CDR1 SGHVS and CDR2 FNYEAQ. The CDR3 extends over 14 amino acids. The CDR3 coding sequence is TGTGCCAGCAGCCTGACAGAAAAGAATTCACCCCTCCACTTT. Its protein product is CASSLTEKNSPLHF.

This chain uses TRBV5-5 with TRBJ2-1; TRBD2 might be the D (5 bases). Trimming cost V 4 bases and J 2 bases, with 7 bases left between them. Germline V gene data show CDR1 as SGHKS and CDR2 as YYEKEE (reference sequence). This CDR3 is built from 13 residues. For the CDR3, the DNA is TGTGCCAGCAGCGACGGGGCCTACAATGAGCAGTTCTTC. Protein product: CASSDGAYNEQFF.

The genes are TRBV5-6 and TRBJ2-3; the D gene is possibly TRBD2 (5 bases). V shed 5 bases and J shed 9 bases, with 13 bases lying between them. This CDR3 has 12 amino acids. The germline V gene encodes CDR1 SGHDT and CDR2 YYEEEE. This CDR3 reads CASSKREQTQYF. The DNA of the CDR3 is TGTGCCAGCAGTAAGAGGGAGCAGACGCAGTATTTT.